One and the same sample provided the 9 T cell receptor beta chains below, sequenced in a study of cytomegalovirus exposure and HLA in healthy donors. PCR was performed using 60 Vbeta and 13 Jbeta primers. The protocol was immunoSEQ multiplex PCR, while the TCRdb copy is restricted to in-frame clones and leaves out a portion. The table lists 150,000 to 160,000 clones, roughly 83% of them singletons. The specimen sequenced was PBMCs. The receptor source for this set is a man aged 25-40 years in good health and CMV-seropositive.

The chain uses TRBV5-1 and TRBJ2-1; a weak D match, TRBD2 (5 bases). From germline, CDR1 is SGHRS and CDR2 YFSETQ. This CDR3 is built from 14 residues. V was trimmed by 0 bases and J by 5 bases, leaving 9 bases between them. The CDR3 is CASSLGESNNEQFF. The CDR3 coding sequence is TGCGCCAGCAGCTTGGGGGAGTCCAACAATGAGCAGTTCTTC.

The chain is built from TRBV2 and TRBJ2-3; 10 bases match TRBD1. V shed 7 bases, J shed 3 bases, and the junction held 13 bases outside the gene matches. This CDR3 region has 17 residues. Germline assignment: CDR1 SNHLY and CDR2 FYNNEI. This chain's CDR3 is CASILGVTGGRTDTQYF. DNA of the CDR3: TGTGCCAGCATCCTGGGGGTGACAGGGGGCAGGACAGATACGCAGTATTTT.

The genes are TRBV6-4 and TRBJ1-1, with D perhaps matching TRBD1 (6 bases). The CDR3 sequence is 13 residues long. Germline lookup yields CDR1 MRHNA and CDR2 SNTAGT. Deletions cut 4 bases from V and 4 bases from J, with 10 bases between. CDR3 residues: CASSGTVSTEAFF. The CDR3 DNA follows: TGTGCCAGCAGTGGGACAGTGAGCACTGAAGCTTTCTTT.

The chain employs TRBV4-3 and TRBJ1-2; possible D gene TRBD1, 5 bases. The germline V gene has CDR1 LGHNA and CDR2 YSLEER. CDR3 length: 16 amino acids. Trimming took 0 bases from V and 4 from J, leaving 15 bases between them. The CDR3 protein is CASSQDLGGALYGYTF. In DNA, the CDR3 is TGCGCCAGCAGCCAAGATCTCGGCGGGGCTCTCTATGGCTACACCTTC.

The chain couples TRBV18 to TRBJ1-1; no definite D call. From germline, CDR1 is KGHSH and CDR2 LQKENI. The CDR3 loop spans 15 amino acids. V was cut by 0 bases and J by 1 base, with 9 bases left in between. The CDR3 DNA sequence: TGTGCCAGCTCACCACCGAGGCCCGAGAACACTGAAGCTTTCTTT. Its protein product is CASSPPRPENTEAFF.

V gene TRBV9 combines with J gene TRBJ1-1, with TRBD1 as a possible D gene (6 bases). V was cut by 0 bases and J by 0 bases, with 9 bases left in between. The CDR3 length is 15 residues. Germline CDR1 and CDR2: SGDLS and YYNGEE. Written as DNA, the CDR3 is TGTGCCAGCAGCGTAGATACAGGGCTGAACACTGAAGCTTTCTTT. This translates into CASSVDTGLNTEAFF.

This clone has more than one count but fewer than ten. The V and J genes are TRBV5-1 and TRBJ2-3; 8 positions agree with TRBD2. The CDR3 loop spans 15 amino acids. The germline CDR1 and CDR2 sequences are SGHRS and YFSETQ. V was pared by 5 bases and J by 1 base, with 6 bases of the junction left unmatched. This CDR3 is CASRYTGGGTDTQYF. The CDR3, as DNA: TGCGCCAGCAGATATACGGGAGGGGGCACAGATACGCAGTATTTT.

This clone was seen just once. The chain couples TRBV9 to TRBJ2-7, with TRBD1 matching over 10 bases. V gave up 3 bases and J gave up 0 bases; unmatched junction bases: 3. Germline V lookup: CDR1 SGDLS, CDR2 YYNGEE. The CDR3 contains 15 residues. This CDR3 reads CASSEGTGASYEQYF. DNA of the CDR3: TGTGCCAGCAGCGAGGGGACAGGGGCCTCCTACGAGCAGTACTTC.

This chain connects TRBV18 to TRBJ2-5; a weak D match, TRBD1 (5 bases). Looked up from germline, CDR1 is KGHSH and CDR2 is LQKENI. The germline V and J ends were trimmed by 6 bases and 1 base, with 15 bases remaining between them. The CDR3 covers 15 residues. Here the CDR3 DNA reads TGTGCCAGCTCCGACTTTAAGACAGCCCAAGAGACCCAGTACTTC. Translated: CASSDFKTAQETQYF.